A selection of T cell receptor beta chains follows, all from one sample in a study of post-analysis software for immune sequencing data. TCRdb passed the PCR reads through MiXCR, listing each CDR3 protein once. Of approximately 350,000 distinct CDR3 sequences listed, around 37% are singletons. Sequencing was carried out using blood. Receptors were obtained from a girl aged 10-17 years with multiple sclerosis. Each CDR3 is given with its conserved first and last residue. Each record gives: J gene, D gene, V gene, clone size, CDR3 protein, CDR3 DNA. D genes are given only for firm matches. The size field is filled for only some rows; it gives once, few, many or a size class.

TRBJ2-1 | NA | TRBV20-1 | NA | CSARVAVFNEQFF | TGCAGTGCTAGAGTTGCGGTGTTCAATGAGCAGTTCTTC
TRBJ2-7 | TRBD1 | TRBV6-1 | NA | CACSDPTGRAYEQYF | TGTGCCTGCAGTGACCCGACAGGGAGAGCCTACGAGCAGTACTTC
TRBJ2-1 | NA | TRBV15 | NA | CATSRQTGRIYNEQFF | TGTGCCACCAGCAGACAAACAGGGAGGATCTACAATGAGCAGTTCTTC
TRBJ1-2 | NA | TRBV10-3 | NA | CAISAANEFNYGYTF | TGTGCCATCAGTGCCGCCAATGAATTTAACTATGGCTACACCTTC
TRBJ1-5 | TRBD1 | TRBV3-1 | NA | CASSQGVRGPQNQPQHF | TGTGCCAGCAGCCAAGGGGTAAGGGGGCCACAAAATCAGCCCCAGCATTTT
TRBJ2-5 | TRBD1 | TRBV3-1 | NA | CASSPWDRETQYF | TGTGCCAGCAGCCCATGGGACAGAGAGACCCAGTACTTC
TRBJ1-1 | TRBD1 | TRBV9 | NA | CASSGTGGVNTEAFF | TGTGCCAGCAGCGGGACAGGGGGCGTTAACACTGAAGCTTTCTTT
TRBJ2-1 | NA | TRBV24-1 | NA | CATSDPGRDNEQFF | TGTGCCACCAGTGACCCTGGACGGGACAATGAGCAGTTCTTC
TRBJ2-1 | NA | TRBV2 | NA | CASMIEDGYNEQFF | TGTGCCAGCATGATCGAGGATGGGTACAATGAGCAGTTCTTC
TRBJ1-2 | TRBD1 | TRBV27 | few | CASSTLTGGGGYTF | TGTGCCAGCAGTACCCTGACAGGGGGCGGGGGCTACACCTTC
TRBJ1-6 | TRBD1 | TRBV6-1 | NA | CASSEGQGYNSPLHF | TGTGCCAGCAGTGAAGGACAGGGCTATAATTCACCCCTCCACTTT
TRBJ2-5 | TRBD2 | TRBV20-1 | NA | CSASPGAGGNQETQYF | TGCAGTGCAAGCCCTGGGGCGGGGGGAAACCAAGAGACCCAGTACTTC
TRBJ1-4 | NA | TRBV7-9 | NA | CASSLVSSGESNEKLFF | TGTGCCAGCAGCTTAGTGTCCTCGGGGGAATCTAATGAAAAACTGTTTTTT
TRBJ2-1 | TRBD2 | TRBV7-9 | NA | CASSSPGREGGNEQFF | TGTGCCAGCAGCTCCCCCGGGAGGGAGGGTGGCAATGAGCAGTTCTTC
TRBJ2-7 | TRBD1 | TRBV6-6 | NA | CVSSMGQGFGDEQYF | TGTGTCAGCAGCATGGGACAGGGGTTCGGGGACGAGCAGTACTTC
TRBJ1-1 | TRBD1 | TRBV6-2/TRBV6-3 | NA | CASSPLGWTGENTEAFF | TGTGCCAGCAGCCCCCTTGGGTGGACAGGGGAAAACACTGAAGCTTTCTTT
TRBJ1-5 | NA | TRBV27 | NA | CASGGRFGNQPQHF | TGTGCCAGCGGGGGGAGATTTGGCAATCAGCCCCAGCATTTT
TRBJ1-2 | TRBD1 | TRBV4-3 | NA | CASSQDGNRGGGGYTF | TGCGCCAGCAGCCAAGATGGCAACAGGGGAGGTGGTGGCTACACCTTC
TRBJ1-5 | NA | TRBV27 | NA | CASSWQTNQPQHF | TGTGCCAGCAGTTGGCAGACCAATCAGCCCCAGCATTTT
TRBJ2-7 | NA | TRBV27 | NA | CASSLNGETQYF | TGTGCCAGCAGTTTAAACGGTGAAACCCAGTACTTC
TRBJ2-5 | TRBD2 | TRBV28 | NA | CATRFSSGGYQETQYF | TGTGCCACCCGTTTCAGCAGCGGGGGTTACCAAGAGACCCAGTACTTC
TRBJ2-1 | TRBD1 | TRBV29-1 | many | CSVGRDRGYNEQFF | TGCAGCGTTGGCCGGGACAGGGGCTACAATGAGCAGTTCTTC
TRBJ2-1 | NA | TRBV11-2 | NA | CASSPRGTVYNEQFF | TGTGCCAGCAGCCCAAGGGGGACGGTCTACAATGAGCAGTTCTTC
TRBJ2-5 | TRBD2 | TRBV7-3 | many | CASSSKGASGSIQETQYF | TGTGCCAGCAGCTCAAAAGGAGCTAGCGGGAGTATCCAAGAGACCCAGTACTTC
TRBJ2-3 | TRBD1 | TRBV5-1 | few | CASSLSFTGVNTQYF | TGCGCCAGCAGCTTGTCATTTACAGGGGTAAATACGCAGTATTTT
TRBJ2-5 | NA | TRBV5-1 | NA | CASSLAVAAAETQYF | TGCGCCAGCAGCTTGGCCGTGGCGGCTGCGGAGACCCAGTACTTC